These 15 T cell receptor beta chains were all obtained from the same sample, sequenced in a study of blood T cell repertoires in COVID-19. Produced via immunoSEQ multiplex PCR; TCRdb's table is partial and in-frame only. The table lists about 100,000 clones, over 75% of them singletons. Sequencing input: peripheral blood. Source of these receptors: a human donor in a cohort sampled during active COVID-19.

This clone occurred once. The V and J genes are TRBV12-3 or TRBV12-4 and TRBJ2-5, with 8 bases that match TRBD2. The trim removed 6 bases at V and 4 bases at J, leaving 4 bases unmatched. The CDR3 length is 13 residues. CDR3: CASRRGGRETQYF. In DNA form, the CDR3 reads TGTGCCAGCAGACGGGGGGGCCGAGAGACCCAGTACTTC.

The V and J genes are TRBV7-7 and TRBJ2-5; 7 bases match TRBD2. The CDR3 consists of 15 residues. Unmatched junction bases numbered 6, after V lost 5 bases and J lost 0 bases. Germline CDR1 and CDR2: SSHAT and FNYEAQ (reference sequence). In DNA, the CDR3 is TGTGCCAGCAGCCCCTTCGGGGGGAACCAAGAGACCCAGTACTTC. Protein: CASSPFGGNQETQYF.

This clone was seen a single time. The chain joins TRBV7-9 to TRBJ1-4; 11 nucleotides agree with TRBD1. CDR1 SEHNR and CDR2 FQNEAQ come from the germline V gene (reference sequence). This CDR3 contains 17 residues. V dropped 5 bases and J dropped 6; count of bases not matched to a gene: 11. This CDR3 is CASSDTSGTGGHEKLFF. The CDR3 nucleotides read TGTGCCAGCAGCGACACGTCCGGGACAGGGGGTCATGAAAAACTGTTTTTT.

The chain joins TRBV5-1 to TRBJ1-6; 9 bases fit TRBD1. Germline V CDR1 and CDR2: SGHRS, YFSETQ. Unmatched junction bases numbered 0, after V lost 0 bases and J lost 8 bases. The length of the CDR3 is 14 residues. CDR3 residues: CASSLGTGDSPLHF. CDR3 nucleotide sequence: TGCGCCAGCAGCTTGGGGACAGGGGATTCACCCCTCCACTTT.

The rearrangement uses TRBV10-3 and TRBJ2-2, with 11 bases identical to TRBD1. The CDR3 covers 14 residues. Trimming took 11 bases from V and 5 from J; bases not matched to a gene: 7. Germline loops: CDR1 ENHRY, CDR2 SYGVKD. This CDR3 is CAGQGARKTGELFF. DNA for the CDR3: TGTGCCGGACAGGGGGCGCGGAAGACCGGGGAGCTGTTTTTT.

The chain joins TRBV15 to TRBJ2-2; the D gene is possibly TRBD1 (6 bases). Germline loops: CDR1 LNHNV, CDR2 YYDKDF (reference sequence). V was cut by 0 bases and J by 3 bases, with 11 bases left in between. There are 16 residues in the CDR3. This chain's CDR3 is CATSRDNRVDTGELFF. The CDR3 DNA sequence: TGTGCCACCAGCAGAGATAACAGGGTCGACACCGGGGAGCTGTTTTTT.

This chain uses TRBV3-1 (or the pseudogene TRBV3-2) with TRBJ2-1; D gene ambiguous. V dropped 0 bases and J dropped 4 bases, with 13 bases sitting between them. The germline CDR1 and CDR2 sequences are LGHDT and YNNKEL (reference sequence). The CDR3 spans 16 residues. CDR3 bases: TGTGCCAGCAGCCAAGATAATGTGGTAGTTTACAATGAGCAGTTCTTC. Translation: CASSQDNVVVYNEQFF.

The table lists this clone with a count of one. The chain uses TRBV6-2 or TRBV6-3 and TRBJ2-7; 13 bases agree with TRBD2. The V and J ends lost 2 bases and 2 bases, in that order; junction bases with no gene match: 15. The CDR3 covers 20 residues. Germline CDR1 MNHEY, CDR2 SVGEGT. CDR3 sequence: CASSYPTRLAGGERTYEQYF. For the CDR3, the DNA is TGTGCCAGCAGTTACCCCACTCGACTAGCGGGAGGAGAACGTACCTACGAGCAGTACTTC.

V usage is TRBV11-3 and J usage is TRBJ2-1, with 10 bases fitting TRBD2. Trimming at V came to 5 bases and at J to 4 bases, leaving 5 bases not matched to a gene. The CDR3 has 15 amino acids. Germline CDR1 is SGHNT and CDR2 is YENEEA. The CDR3 loop is CASSKGLADYNEQFF. The CDR3 coding sequence is TGTGCCAGCAGCAAAGGACTAGCGGATTACAATGAGCAGTTCTTC.

The chain employs TRBV12-3 or TRBV12-4 and TRBJ1-2; D call uncertain. The CDR3 has 12 residues. V dropped 5 bases and J dropped 8 bases, with 12 bases sitting between them. The CDR3 loop is CASSPGSMGYTF. In DNA, the CDR3 is TGTGCCAGCAGTCCTGGGAGCATGGGCTACACCTTC.

The V call is TRBV9, the J call TRBJ2-7, with no clear D. The V and J ends lost 4 bases and 3 bases respectively, with 8 bases between them. The CDR3 extends over 12 amino acids. Germline lookup yields CDR1 SGDLS and CDR2 YYNGEE. Here the CDR3 reads CASSPPVYEQYF. In nucleotides, the CDR3 is TGTGCCAGCAGCCCGCCGGTCTACGAGCAGTACTTC.

This sequence joins TRBV10-3 and TRBJ2-2; 9 bases agree with TRBD1. Germline CDR1 is ENHRY and CDR2 is SYGVKD. The CDR3 is 16 residues long. V was pared by 5 bases and J by 5 bases, with 9 bases of the junction left unmatched. For the CDR3, the DNA is TGTGCCATCAGTCGACGGGGGACAGGGACGACCGGGGAGCTGTTTTTT. As protein: CAISRRGTGTTGELFF.

The chain combines TRBV6-5 with TRBJ1-1; D not certain. Germline CDR1 and CDR2: MNHEY and SVGAGI. V gave up 7 bases and J gave up 6 bases, with 18 bases separating them. This CDR3 is 14 amino acids long. DNA for the CDR3: TGTGCCAGCACCCCATCCCCGTCGAGGTCTGAAGCTTTCTTT. Protein: CASTPSPSRSEAFF.

This clone is a singleton in its sample. The chain is built from TRBV7-2 and TRBJ2-3, with 9 bases fitting TRBD2. Trimming at V came to 5 bases and at J to 4 bases, leaving 4 bases not matched to a gene. This CDR3 has 14 residues. In germline, CDR1 is SGHTA, CDR2 FQGNSA. In nucleotides, the CDR3 is TGTGCCAGCAGCCTTGTAGCGGGGGCAGATACGCAGTATTTT. It codes for CASSLVAGADTQYF.

The V gene is TRBV5-6, the J gene TRBJ2-5; TRBD2 matches at 9 bases. The V segment lost 1 base and the J segment 1 base; nucleotides outside the gene matches: 5. CDR3 length equals 16 residues. From germline, CDR1 is SGHDT and CDR2 YYEEEE. In nucleotides, the CDR3 is TGTGCCAGCAGCTTGTTCCTAGCGGGACTCCAAGAGACCCAGTACTTC. Its protein product is CASSLFLAGLQETQYF.